These 19 T cell receptor beta chains share one sample of origin, sequenced in a study of sequential checkpoint blockade in melanoma. TCRdb's table, derived via immunoSEQ multiplex PCR, lists solely in-frame clones and lacks some. Among about 9,600 clones listed, 24% were seen once. Treatment given: randomized to nivolumab then ipilimumab (arm A) or the reverse (arm B). The source material was tumor tissue (inferred from file names), sampled from a patient given nivolumab and ipilimumab in sequence. The receptors stem from a human donor with melanoma.

This clone was found a few times. The chain carries TRBV7-4 and TRBJ2-2, with 7 bases identical to TRBD2. Germline CDR1 reads SGHVT; CDR2 reads SQSDAQ. CDR3 length equals 13 residues. Trimming cost V 2 bases and J 7 bases; bases outside gene matches: 1. CDR3 DNA sequence: TGTGCCAGCAGCTTACTAGCGGTCGGGGAGCTGTTTTTT. It yields the protein CASSLLAVGELFF.

V and J are TRBV10-2 and TRBJ2-1; tentatively, D is TRBD2 (6 bases). Per the germline V gene, CDR1 is WSHSY and CDR2 is SAAADI. Trimming cost V 4 bases and J 0 bases, with 10 bases left between them. This CDR3 spans 15 amino acids. CDR3 region: CASSGLASSYNEQFF. Written as DNA, the CDR3 is TGCGCCAGCAGTGGCCTAGCGTCCTCCTACAATGAGCAGTTCTTC.

Within the sample, this clone is medium-sized. The chain links TRBV4-1 to TRBJ2-1, with 13 positions matching TRBD2. Germline V CDR1 and CDR2: MGHRA, YSYEKL. The length of the CDR3 is 18 residues. The V segment lost 4 bases and the J segment 0 bases; nucleotides outside the gene matches: 6. CDR3 loop: CASSPGTSGTSSYNEQFF. The CDR3 DNA reads as TGCGCCAGCAGCCCAGGGACTAGCGGGACCAGCTCCTACAATGAGCAGTTCTTC.

This clone was seen only a few times. The DNA for the CDR3 is TGCAGCGCCATGGACCCTAACTATGGCTACACCTTC. This codes for CSAMDPNYGYTF. The chain uses TRBV29-1 and TRBJ1-2; D call uncertain. The germline gives CDR1 SQVTM, CDR2 ANQGSEA. Trimming cost V 7 bases and J 0 bases, with 9 bases left between them. The CDR3 runs to 12 residues.

This clone was seen a few times. This sequence joins TRBV19 and TRBJ1-1; no firm D call. V shed 5 bases and J shed 3 bases, with 13 bases lying between them. Germline assignment: CDR1 LNHDA and CDR2 SQIVND (reference sequence). The CDR3 is 14 amino acids. The CDR3 coding sequence is TGTGCCAGTAGTCCCGACGCTTTGGACACTGAAGCTTTCTTT. Translation: CASSPDALDTEAFF.

The chain links TRBV7-6 to TRBJ2-1, with 13 bases identical to TRBD2. Per germline, CDR1 SGHVS and CDR2 FNYEAQ. This CDR3 region has 18 residues. V was pared by 3 bases and J by 5 bases, with 10 bases of the junction left unmatched. The CDR3 DNA follows: TGTGCCAGCAGCTTTTCAACTAGCGGGAGGGCGGGTGACAATGAGCAGTTCTTC. Its translation is CASSFSTSGRAGDNEQFF.

J is TRBJ2-2 and V is TRBV5-1; 9 positions match TRBD2. This CDR3 has 17 amino acids. V dropped 0 bases and J dropped 0; count of bases not matched to a gene: 3. Germline CDR1 SGHRS, CDR2 YFSETQ. The CDR3 protein is CASSLDPSGANTGELFF. CDR3 bases: TGCGCCAGCAGCTTGGATCCTAGCGGGGCGAACACCGGGGAGCTGTTTTTT.

The chain combines TRBV30 with TRBJ2-7; TRBD1 aligns across 9 bases. Trimming removed 4 bases from V and 3 bases from J; junction bases left unmatched: 4. This CDR3 is built from 13 residues. Germline values: CDR1 GTSNPN, CDR2 SVGIG (reference sequence). CDR3 coding DNA: TGTGCCTGGATGGGACAGGGAGGCTACGAGCAGTACTTC. This gives the protein CAWMGQGGYEQYF.

This clone occurred a few times. The chain couples TRBV11-3 to TRBJ2-2; 8 bases line up with TRBD2. This CDR3 region has 17 residues. Germline V gives CDR1 SGHNT, CDR2 YENEEA. Unmatched junction bases numbered 13, after V lost 6 bases and J lost 4 bases. CDR3 sequence: CASREPVTSAGTGELFF. The CDR3 bases are TGTGCCAGCAGAGAACCGGTGACTAGCGCCGGCACCGGGGAGCTGTTTTTT.

The CDR3: CASSYGPRSEQYF. In DNA form, the CDR3 reads TGTGCCAGCAGTTACGGCCCCAGGAGCGAGCAGTACTTC. The J gene is TRBJ2-7, the V gene TRBV27; D gene uncertain. From germline, CDR1 is MNHEY and CDR2 SMNVEV (reference sequence). CDR3 size: 13 residues. The V end was cut by 4 bases, the J end by 6 bases, with 13 bases between.

Only a few counts were recorded for this clone. The CDR3: CASSSGTSGNSETQYF. The CDR3 DNA is TGTGCCAGCAGTTCGGGGACTAGCGGGAATTCAGAGACCCAGTACTTC. V usage is TRBV6-8 and J usage is TRBJ2-5; 13 nucleotides match TRBD2. The CDR3 is 16 residues long. Germline values: CDR1 MNHGY, CDR2 SAAAGT. After removal of 4 bases from V and 4 bases from J, the junction contained 6 bases not matched to a gene.

The chain combines TRBV18 with TRBJ2-1, with 10 bases lining up with TRBD2. The CDR3 has 17 amino acids. The ends lost 3 bases at V and 6 bases at J; junction bases unmatched: 11. Germline V gene data show CDR1 as KGHSH and CDR2 as LQKENI. CDR3 residues: CASSPTAGASGSNEQFF. In DNA, the CDR3 is TGTGCCAGCTCACCGACCGCGGGGGCTAGCGGGAGCAATGAGCAGTTCTTC.

This clone was picked up many times. V gene TRBV11-3 combines with J gene TRBJ1-1; D not resolved. V was clipped by 4 bases and J by 4 bases, with 13 bases between them. The length of the CDR3 is 14 residues. The V gene's germline CDR1 is SGHNT and CDR2 YENEEA. The CDR3 spells CASSSVKARTEAFF. The CDR3 DNA follows: TGTGCCAGCAGCTCAGTCAAGGCACGCACTGAAGCTTTCTTT.

This chain links TRBV28 with TRBJ2-5, with 7 bases that match TRBD1. V dropped 5 bases and J dropped 5; count of bases not matched to a gene: 5. From germline, CDR1 is MDHEN and CDR2 SYDVKM. This CDR3 has 13 amino acids. The CDR3 region has the DNA TGTGCCAGCAGTGAGGGGGCTAGGGAGACCCAGTACTTC. As protein: CASSEGARETQYF.

This clone was counted a single time. V gene TRBV19 combines with J gene TRBJ2-7; 7 nucleotides line up with TRBD2. V trimming: 5 bases; J trimming: 0 bases; junction bases outside the gene matches: 1. Germline CDR1 reads LNHDA; CDR2 reads SQIVND (reference sequence). This CDR3 contains 13 residues. For the CDR3, the DNA is TGTGCCAGTAGTTGGGGGGGCTCCTACGAGCAGTACTTC. This gives the protein CASSWGGSYEQYF.

This chain joins TRBV19 and TRBJ1-5; TRBD1 might be the D (5 bases). V gave up 6 bases and J gave up 2 bases, with 11 bases separating them. The length of the CDR3 is 14 residues. Germline CDR1 is LNHDA and CDR2 is SQIVND (reference sequence). CDR3 DNA sequence: TGTGCCAGTAGGGCAGTGGGGGGCAATCAGCCCCAGCATTTT. Translated, it gives CASRAVGGNQPQHF. The full variable domain, in which reference TRBV19 and TRBJ1-5 provide the parts outside the CDR3, is DGGITQSPKYLFRKEGQNVTLSCEQNLNHDAMYWYRQDPGQGLRLIYYSQIVNDFQKGDIAEGYSVSREKKESFPLTVTSAQKNPTAFYLCASRAVGGNQPQHFGDGTRLSIL.

This clone has a handful of counts. This sequence joins TRBV11-3 and TRBJ1-2, with no clear D. This CDR3 is built from 14 residues. CDR1 is SGHNT, CDR2 YENEEA, per germline. V dropped 4 bases and J dropped 3 bases, with 12 bases sitting between them. CDR3 in amino acids: CASSSASGDYGYTF. The CDR3, as DNA: TGTGCCAGCAGCTCGGCGTCTGGGGACTATGGCTACACCTTC.

This clone is medium-sized within its sample. CDR3 residues: CASSRDISGELFF. The CDR3 bases are TGCGCCAGCAGCAGGGACATCTCCGGGGAGCTGTTTTTT. The rearrangement links TRBV4-1 to TRBJ2-2, with D possibly being TRBD1 (6 bases). V was trimmed by 5 bases and J by 6 bases, leaving 10 bases between them. Germline CDR1 MGHRA, CDR2 YSYEKL. CDR3 length equals 13 residues.

This clone has ten or more counts. CDR3 DNA: TGTGCCAGCACCAGAATCGACAGGGGCGGTGATTCACCCCTCCACTTT. Residues: CASTRIDRGGDSPLHF. This rearrangement joins TRBV6-8 to TRBJ1-6; 8 bases align to TRBD1. J lost 8 bases, V lost 7 bases, and 13 bases had no gene match. Germline values: CDR1 MNHGY, CDR2 SAAAGT. CDR3 length: 16 residues.